This T cell receptor beta chain was sequenced during a study of cytomegalovirus exposure and HLA in healthy donors. PCR used 60 Vbeta primers and 13 Jbeta primers. The method was immunoSEQ multiplex PCR; TCRdb's version includes in-frame clones alone and lacks a portion of them. This table has tens of thousands of clones, around 71% appearing once. A word on this clone: Its antigen is unidentified.

The ends were cut back, 4 bases at V and 2 bases at J, with 12 bases in the middle. This CDR3 contains 15 residues. Germline lookup yields CDR1 MNHNS and CDR2 SASEGT. Study-level findings and limits: A later analysis appeared to link common viral pathogens to several of the most significant clusters. With later analysis, a missense DCLRE1C variant became linked to TCR beta V- and J-gene trimming.

The receptor's source is a man in his fifties or sixties in good health and CMV-seronegative. V gene TRBV6-1 combines with J gene TRBJ1-5; D gene unclear. The sequenced material came from PBMCs. In nucleotides, the CDR3 is TGTGCCAGCAGTGTATTCGGAGATCGCAATCAGCCCCAGCATTTT. This encodes CASSVFGDRNQPQHF.